What follows are 15 T cell receptor beta chains derived from one specimen sequenced in a study of shared clonotypes between healthy human individuals (dated by TCRdb to the early 2020s). Preparation of the library involved the immunoSEQ multiplex PCR assay. Drawn from immuneACCESS, this table holds only the in-frame rearrangements with V and J called that TCRdb kept. Clones are partly lost; checked studies trace under half to an unresolved V gene and leave the rest unexplained. The sample table lists around 1,900,000 clones, just over 90% of them with a count of one. The ten largest clones add up to about 1.6% of the sample. CD8 naive samples consisted of CD45RO-negative cells that were positively selected for CCR7, yielding a CD45RA+CCR7+ population without TemRA cells. Sequences were obtained from naive CD8+ T cells from PBMCs. Taken with the paper, the label for cell subset or site translates to: CD45RA+CCR7+. The receptors shown here come from a man aged 18 to 35 in good health. Some clones in this sample may be carry-over from other donors' samples.

J is TRBJ1-3 and V is TRBV4-1; the match to TRBD1 covers 8 bases. Germline V lookup: CDR1 MGHRA, CDR2 YSYEKL. The CDR3 loop spans 16 amino acids. V was pared by 1 base and J by 2 bases, with 4 bases of the junction left unmatched. In nucleotides, the CDR3 is TGCGCCAGCAGCCAAGGTGCAGGGGGCCCTGGAAACACCATATATTTT. Translated, it gives CASSQGAGGPGNTIYF.

This rearrangement joins TRBV11-3 to TRBJ2-7; 8 nucleotides align to TRBD1. Germline V gene lookup returns CDR1 SGHNT and CDR2 YENEEA. The length of the CDR3 is 16 residues. V gave up 1 base and J gave up 4 bases; unmatched junction bases: 9. In DNA form, the CDR3 reads TGTGCCAGCAGCTTAGGCTCCGGGACAGGCCTTTACGAGCAGTACTTC. This encodes CASSLGSGTGLYEQYF.

The chain links TRBV2 to TRBJ2-7, with unresolved D. The germline V gene has CDR1 SNHLY and CDR2 FYNNEI. The germline V and J ends were trimmed by 3 bases and 3 bases, with 12 bases remaining between them. The CDR3 has 14 amino acids. The chain's CDR3 is CASSDSTAYYEQYF. As DNA, the CDR3 is TGTGCCAGCAGTGATTCAACTGCATACTACGAGCAGTACTTC.

The chain is built from TRBV19 and TRBJ2-5; 11 bases line up with TRBD2. The V segment lost 5 bases and the J segment 5 bases; nucleotides outside the gene matches: 10. The germline V gene has CDR1 LNHDA and CDR2 SQIVND (reference sequence). This CDR3 is built from 16 residues. CDR3 sequence reads: CASSVTSGKQGETQYF. The DNA of the CDR3 is TGTGCCAGTAGTGTGACTAGCGGGAAACAGGGGGAGACCCAGTACTTC.

This sequence joins TRBV27 and TRBJ2-1; D might be TRBD2 (5 bases). The CDR3 sequence is 14 residues long. V was cut by 3 bases and J by 5 bases, with 11 bases left in between. The germline V gene has CDR1 MNHEY and CDR2 SMNVEV (reference sequence). The CDR3 DNA reads TGTGCCAGCAGTTTGAGGCGGGCCGACAATGAGCAGTTCTTC. Protein: CASSLRRADNEQFF.

This sequence joins TRBV4-3 and TRBJ2-7; a possible D gene is TRBD1 (7 bases). Germline CDR1 is LGHNA and CDR2 is YSLEER. The CDR3 is made up of 15 amino acids. V lost 0 bases and J 5 bases, leaving 14 bases between the germline ends. The CDR3 DNA reads as TGCGCCAGCAGCCAAGACCCAGGGGGGTCGGACGAGCAGTACTTC. Translation: CASSQDPGGSDEQYF.

This clone was seen just once. CDR3 DNA: TGTGCCAGCAGCTCCCGACTGTTAGAGACCCAGTACTTC. Its protein product is CASSSRLLETQYF. The rearrangement links TRBV11-2 to TRBJ2-5; D remains ambiguous. The germline V gene encodes CDR1 SGHAT and CDR2 FQNNGV. Between the trimmed V and J ends, which lost 4 bases and 4 bases, there was a span of 10 bases. This CDR3 spans 13 amino acids.

The V and J genes are TRBV14 and TRBJ2-7; possible D gene TRBD1, 6 bases. There are 15 residues in the CDR3. The V end lost 1 base, the J end lost 2 bases, and 12 bases lay between the germline ends. CDR1 and CDR2 (germline): SGHDN, FVKESK. CDR3 in amino acids: CASSQGHRVTYEQYF. In DNA, the CDR3 is TGTGCCAGCAGCCAAGGCCACAGGGTGACCTACGAGCAGTACTTC.

The chain joins TRBV5-1 to TRBJ2-6; TRBD2 might be the D (5 bases). The CDR3 covers 19 residues. Germline lookup yields CDR1 SGHRS and CDR2 YFSETQ. V was shortened by 4 bases and J by 0 bases, with 20 bases between the two germline ends. The CDR3 loop is CASSANAGLLPSGANVLTF. CDR3 in DNA: TGCGCCAGCAGCGCAAACGCTGGACTCCTACCCTCTGGGGCCAACGTCCTGACTTTC.

For this clone: Distinct nucleotide sequences in the sample also encode this CDR3. The chain joins TRBV5-4 to TRBJ2-7, with TRBD1 matching over 11 bases. Losses at the gene ends were 3 bases for V and 2 bases for J; bases not matched to a gene: 1. Germline V gene data show CDR1 as SGHNT and CDR2 as YYREEE (reference sequence). The CDR3 spans 14 residues. CDR3 nucleotide sequence: TGTGCCAGCAGCTGGACAGGGGGCACCTACGAGCAGTACTTC. It specifies CASSWTGGTYEQYF.

Concerning this clone itself: Other DNA sequences of this sample code for an identical CDR3. The chain links TRBV15 to TRBJ2-5; 8 nucleotides line up with TRBD2. Unmatched junction bases numbered 5, after V lost 3 bases and J lost 2 bases. CDR3 length equals 15 residues. Germline V gene sequence: CDR1 LNHNV, CDR2 YYDKDF (reference sequence). The CDR3 nucleotides read TGTGCCACCAGCAGGGTAGCGGGGCCGCAAGAGACCCAGTACTTC. It translates to CATSRVAGPQETQYF.

Regarding this clone: This sample also contains other DNA sequences that code for the same CDR3. V is TRBV9 and J is TRBJ2-7, with 7 positions matching TRBD1. Germline CDR1 is SGDLS and CDR2 is YYNGEE. Trimming cost V 0 bases and J 1 base; bases outside gene matches: 1. The CDR3 has 14 residues. The chain's CDR3 is CASSVGGQSYEQYF. The CDR3 region has the DNA TGTGCCAGCAGCGTAGGGGGACAGTCCTACGAGCAGTACTTC.

About this clone: Other nucleotide sequences from this sample produce the same CDR3. V usage is TRBV5-1 and J usage is TRBJ1-1; no clear D. The CDR3 is 14 amino acids. Germline assignment: CDR1 SGHRS and CDR2 YFSETQ. The V end lost 0 bases, the J end lost 5 bases, and 11 bases lay between the germline ends. CDR3 amino acids: CASSLGWGSTEAFF. DNA of the CDR3: TGCGCCAGCAGCTTGGGTTGGGGAAGTACTGAAGCTTTCTTT. Combining the CDR3 with reference TRBV5-1 and TRBJ1-1 gives the whole variable domain KAGVTQTPRYLIKTRGQQVTLSCSPISGHRSVSWYQQTPGQGLQFLFEYFSETQRNKGNFPGRFSGRQFSNSRSEMNVSTLELGDSALYLCASSLGWGSTEAFFGQGTRLTVV.

This clone has only one observation. The chain carries TRBV2 and TRBJ2-7, with D possibly being TRBD2 (6 bases). The V end was cut by 3 bases, the J end by 5 bases, with 11 bases between. CDR3 size: 13 residues. Germline loops: CDR1 SNHLY, CDR2 FYNNEI. CDR3 sequence reads: CASSDFRRDEQYF. The CDR3 DNA is TGTGCCAGCAGTGACTTTAGGAGGGACGAGCAGTACTTC. Full variable domain (missing parts from reference TRBV2 and TRBJ2-7): EPEVTQTPSHQVTQMGQEVILRCVPISNHLYFYWYRQILGQKVEFLVSFYNNEISEKSEIFDDQFSVERPDGSNFTLKIRSTKLEDSAMYFCASSDFRRDEQYFGPGTRLTVT.

The rearrangement links TRBV14 to TRBJ2-1, with 14 bases aligning to TRBD2. CDR1 is SGHDN, CDR2 FVKESK, per germline. Trimming cost V 9 bases and J 13 bases; bases outside gene matches: 5. The CDR3 loop spans 12 amino acids. In DNA form, the CDR3 reads TGTGCCAGTACGGGACTAGCGGGAGTTCAGTTCTTC. This translates into CASTGLAGVQFF.